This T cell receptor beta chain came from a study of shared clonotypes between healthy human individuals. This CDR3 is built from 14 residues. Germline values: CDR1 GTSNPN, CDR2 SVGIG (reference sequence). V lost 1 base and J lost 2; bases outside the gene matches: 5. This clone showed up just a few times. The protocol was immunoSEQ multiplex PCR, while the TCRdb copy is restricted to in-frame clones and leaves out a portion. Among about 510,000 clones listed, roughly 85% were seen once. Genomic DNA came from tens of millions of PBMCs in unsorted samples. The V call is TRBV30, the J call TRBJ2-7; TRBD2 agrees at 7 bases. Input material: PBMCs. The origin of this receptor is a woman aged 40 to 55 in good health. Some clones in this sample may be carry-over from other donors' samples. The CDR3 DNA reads TGTGCCTGGAGTGGGGTGGGAGGGCCCTACGAGCAGTACTTC. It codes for CAWSGVGGPYEQYF. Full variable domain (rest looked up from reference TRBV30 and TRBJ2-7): SQTIHQWPATLVQPVGSPLSLECTVEGTSNPNLYWYRQAAGRGLQLLFYSVGIGQISSEVPQNLSASRPQDRQFILSSKKLLLSDSGFYLCAWSGVGGPYEQYFGPGTRLTVT.